A single sample is the source of the 20 T cell receptor beta chains below, sequenced in a study of regulatory T cells in long-lasting Graves disease. Arm-PCR of CDR3 regions with iRepertoire HTBI primers generated TCR beta libraries. TCRdb itself ran the multiplex PCR reads through MiXCR, one entry per CDR3 protein. The profile shows 200,000 to 250,000 distinct CDR3 sequences, roughly 19% of them singletons. The time point is: newly diagnosed GD, antithyroid drugs for less than 3 months. The TCR library was made from RNA extracted from PBMCs. A further study also used this sample, focusing on T cells in Graves' hyperthyroidism and ophthalmopathy.

The material sequenced was peripheral blood mononuclear cells (PBMCs), taken at new diagnosis, from a patient treated with antithyroid drugs. Receptor source: a woman aged 25-40 years with Graves disease.

This rearrangement joins TRBV12-3 or TRBV12-4 to TRBJ1-6, with TRBD1 matching over 7 bases. The CDR3 is made up of 16 amino acids. Losses at the gene ends were 5 bases for V and 9 bases for J; bases not matched to a gene: 13. DNA of the CDR3: TGTGCCAGCAGTCTCGGGGACGGCCACAGGGGTTCACCCCTCCACTTT. As protein: CASSLGDGHRGSPLHF.

This clonotype was found many times. V gene TRBV3-1 combines with J gene TRBJ1-4; 11 bases match TRBD1. CDR3 size: 14 residues. In germline, CDR1 is LGHDT, CDR2 YNNKEL (reference sequence). Germline trimming cut 4 bases from V and 7 bases from J; bases unmatched to any gene: 2. Here the CDR3 reads CASSPGTGGEKLFF. The CDR3 bases are TGTGCCAGCAGCCCTGGGACAGGGGGTGAAAAACTGTTTTTT.

This clonotype was seen repeatedly, ten times or more. The chain links TRBV18 to TRBJ2-5; 9 bases are a match to TRBD1. Germline CDR1 and CDR2: KGHSH and LQKENI. The CDR3 consists of 14 residues. V lost 3 bases, J lost 4 bases, and 3 bases stayed unmatched. DNA for the CDR3: TGTGCCAGCTCACCGCGACAGGGGGTAGAGACCCAGTACTTC. This gives the protein CASSPRQGVETQYF.

This clonotype was observed a few times. CDR3 DNA: TGTGCCAGCAGCGCTAGCGGGGGACGCACAGATACGCAGTATTTT. The encoded protein is CASSASGGRTDTQYF. The V call is TRBV7-2, the J call TRBJ2-3; 10 positions match TRBD2. CDR1 and CDR2 from the germline V gene are SGHTA and FQGNSA. The CDR3 totals 15 residues. V shed 5 bases, J shed 1 base, and the junction held 3 bases outside the gene matches.

The chain has TRBV20-1 and TRBJ2-3; the D gene is possibly TRBD1 (6 bases). The germline V gene has CDR1 DFQATT and CDR2 SNEGSKA (reference sequence). Trimming left V 6 bases short and J 4 bases short, with 29 bases between. This CDR3 spans 18 amino acids. Here the CDR3 reads CSAANNGQTTTRPDTQYF. Written as DNA, the CDR3 is TGCAGTGCCGCCAATAACGGACAGACTACTACTCGGCCAGATACGCAGTATTTT.

This clonotype was recorded at least ten times. V and J are TRBV27 and TRBJ1-5; maybe TRBD1 (5 bases). The CDR3 covers 13 residues. Germline V gene lookup returns CDR1 MNHEY and CDR2 SMNVEV (reference sequence). V lost 2 bases, J lost 7 bases, and 9 bases lay in between. The CDR3 reads CASSLGARQPQHF. Written as DNA, the CDR3 is TGTGCCAGCAGTTTAGGGGCTCGACAGCCCCAGCATTTT.

This clonotype was counted at least ten times. This chain links TRBV15 with TRBJ1-3, with D possibly TRBD1 on 6 matching bases. Trimming left V 0 bases short and J 2 bases short, with 17 bases between. The CDR3 runs to 18 residues. Germline V gene lookup returns CDR1 LNHNV and CDR2 YYDKDF (reference sequence). The chain's CDR3 is CATSRDRWTASTGNTIYF. The CDR3 region has the DNA TGTGCCACCAGCAGAGATCGTTGGACAGCTTCAACTGGAAACACCATATATTTT.

The chain is built from TRBV19 and TRBJ2-1; no reliable D call. The germline V gene has CDR1 LNHDA and CDR2 SQIVND (reference sequence). The CDR3 covers 14 residues. V lost 6 bases, J lost 7 bases, and 16 bases lay in between. CDR3 in amino acids: CASRAGSLENEQFF. The CDR3 nucleotides are TGTGCCAGTAGAGCAGGAAGTCTAGAGAATGAGCAGTTCTTC.

This clonotype was counted between two and nine times. This chain connects TRBV5-1 to TRBJ2-5; possible D gene TRBD2, 6 bases. Trimming removed 3 bases from V and 9 bases from J, with 12 bases in between. This CDR3 spans 12 amino acids. Germline loops: CDR1 SGHRS, CDR2 YFSETQ. CDR3 amino acids: CASSSGWEAQYF. The CDR3 coding sequence is TGCGCCAGCAGCTCGGGATGGGAGGCCCAGTACTTC.

The chain combines TRBV6-1 with TRBJ1-3; D is undetermined. Germline V lookup: CDR1 MNHNS, CDR2 SASEGT. Trimming took 8 bases from V and 0 from J, leaving 14 bases between them. CDR3 size: 15 residues. The CDR3 loop reads CASGLTESSGNTIYF. The CDR3 DNA is TGTGCCAGCGGCTTAACCGAGAGCTCTGGAAACACCATATATTTT.

This clonotype was observed at least ten times. At one of its ends the junction is not consistent with the germline gene, which may arise from a read error. The chain recombines TRBV28 with TRBJ2-7; tentative D call: TRBD1 (7 bases). CDR3 length: 15 amino acids. CDR1 and CDR2 from the germline V gene are MDHEN and SYDVKM. This chain's CDR3 is CASSPGDSTRTKGHF. Here the CDR3 DNA reads TGTGCCAGCAGCCCAGGGGACAGTACTAGGACTAAGGGGCACTTC.

In its sample, this clonotype was seen many times. The V gene is TRBV14, the J gene TRBJ1-1; 9 nucleotides align to TRBD1. CDR3 size: 17 residues. The germline CDR1 and CDR2 sequences are SGHDN and FVKESK. The V segment lost 0 bases and the J segment 1 base; nucleotides outside the gene matches: 6. CDR3 bases: TGTGCCAGCAGCCAAGATAGGACAGGGGTATGGAACACTGAAGCTTTCTTT. It is translated as CASSQDRTGVWNTEAFF.

This clonotype turned up a few times. The rearrangement links TRBV30 to TRBJ2-7; no definite D call. The V end lost 6 bases, the J end lost 2 bases, and 14 bases lay between the germline ends. The CDR3 spans 13 residues. Per germline, CDR1 GTSNPN and CDR2 SVGIG (reference sequence). In DNA, the CDR3 is TGTGCCTGTCAACGCAGTACCCCCTACGAGCAGTACTTC. Its protein is CACQRSTPYEQYF. Based on the CDR3 plus reference TRBV30 and TRBJ2-7, the full variable domain is SQTIHQWPATLVQPVGSPLSLECTVEGTSNPNLYWYRQAAGRGLQLLFYSVGIGQISSEVPQNLSASRPQDRQFILSSKKLLLSDSGFYLCACQRSTPYEQYFGPGTRLTVT.

With respect to this clonotype: A far bigger clonotype differs at one base, so this is likely a read error. This chain connects TRBV7-2 to TRBJ2-5; 8 nucleotides match TRBD1. The J segment lost 7 bases and the V segment lost 4 bases, leaving 8 bases of the junction unmatched. CDR3 length equals 14 residues. Per the germline V gene, CDR1 is SGHTA and CDR2 is FQGNSA. CDR3: CASSSRGRGGTQYF. CDR3 bases: TGTGCCAGCAGCTCCAGGGGGCGAGGAGGGACCCAGTACTTC.

At least ten counts were recorded for this clonotype. CDR3 nucleotide sequence: TGTGCCAGCAGTTCCCTGGACTCCGGGGCCAACGTCCTGACTTTC. Translating gives CASSSLDSGANVLTF. This chain connects TRBV28 to TRBJ2-6; D possibly corresponds to TRBD2 (5 bases). V lost 4 bases and J 4 bases, leaving 11 bases between the germline ends. The CDR3 length is 15 residues. Germline CDR1 is MDHEN and CDR2 is SYDVKM.

To note about this clonotype: With only one base between it and a far larger clone, this is likely a read error. The chain links TRBV28 to TRBJ2-7; TRBD2 agrees at 11 bases. Germline loops: CDR1 MDHEN, CDR2 SYDVKM. This CDR3 region has 15 residues. V was clipped by 6 bases and J by 7 bases; unmatched bases: 11. CDR3 protein: CASSPSGGWVDEQYF. CDR3 in DNA: TGTGCCAGCAGCCCTAGCGGGGGGTGGGTGGATGAGCAGTACTTC.

In this sample, this clonotype turned up many times. The CDR3 protein is CASRPQTSRYTGELFF. The CDR3 region has the DNA TGTGCCAGCCGCCCCCAGACTAGCAGATACACCGGGGAGCTGTTTTTT. The V and J genes are TRBV19 and TRBJ2-2; 7 positions match TRBD2. Germline values: CDR1 LNHDA, CDR2 SQIVND (reference sequence). V shed 9 bases, J shed 3 bases, and the junction held 13 bases outside the gene matches. The CDR3 length is 16 residues.

This clonotype has a handful of counts. The chain recombines TRBV4-1 with TRBJ1-5, with unresolved D. This CDR3 spans 15 amino acids. In germline, CDR1 is MGHRA, CDR2 YSYEKL. V was trimmed by 0 bases and J by 3 bases, leaving 9 bases between them. In DNA form, the CDR3 reads TGCGCCAGCAGCCAAGATTCGCAGTTCAATCAGCCCCAGCATTTT. This codes for CASSQDSQFNQPQHF.

This chain uses TRBV7-9 with TRBJ1-1; D uncertain. Germline V gives CDR1 SEHNR, CDR2 FQNEAQ (reference sequence). The V gene lost 4 bases and the J gene lost 11 bases, with 17 bases spanning the gap. The CDR3 covers 13 residues. The CDR3 DNA reads as TGTGCCAGCAGCTCAACTCGAGCCATCGGGGCTTTCTTT. This codes for CASSSTRAIGAFF. Full variable domain (missing parts from reference TRBV7-9 and TRBJ1-1): DTGVSQNPRHKITKRGQNVTFRCDPISEHNRLYWYRQTLGQGPEFLTYFQNEAQLEKSRLLSDRFSAERPKGSFSTLEIQRTEQGDSAMYLCASSSTRAIGAFFGQGTRLTVV.

Ten or more counts support this clonotype. The CDR3 loop reads CASSHSTGQANEKLFF. Here the CDR3 DNA reads TGCGCCAGCAGCCATTCGACAGGGCAGGCTAATGAAAAACTGTTTTTT. The chain is built from TRBV4-1 and TRBJ1-4; 7 nucleotides agree with TRBD1. V lost 3 bases, J lost 3 bases, and 7 bases stayed unmatched. Germline CDR1 and CDR2: MGHRA and YSYEKL. This CDR3 is 16 amino acids long.